The 3 T cell receptor beta chains listed next were all sequenced from one sample in a study of shared clonotypes between healthy human individuals (dated by TCRdb to the early 2020s). The library relied on the immunoSEQ multiplex PCR assay. This is the immuneACCESS table as TCRdb keeps it, with only in-frame sequences that have V and J called. A part of the clones is gone; compared with another copy, unresolved V genes explain less than half, and the rest is unexplained. A total of some 2.3 million clones appear in this sample, 93% of them only once. Clones ranked in the top ten supply about 0.41% of the sample. The sample taken for sequencing was naive CD4+ T cells from PBMCs. The sample's cell subset or site label, in plain terms: CD45RA+ positively selected. These receptors all stem from a man aged 18-30 years in good health. Some clones in this sample may be carry-over from other donors' samples.

The chain uses TRBV5-4 and TRBJ2-5; no reliable D call. Germline lookup yields CDR1 SGHNT and CDR2 YYREEE (reference sequence). This CDR3 region has 14 residues. V lost 1 base, J lost 5 bases, and 12 bases lay in between. The CDR3 protein is CASSLMSTPETQYF. CDR3 sequence (DNA): TGTGCCAGCAGCTTGATGAGCACCCCGGAGACCCAGTACTTC.

The chain recombines TRBV5-4 with TRBJ2-1; D not certain. The germline CDR1 and CDR2 sequences are SGHNT and YYREEE (reference sequence). The V and J ends lost 3 bases and 6 bases respectively, with 10 bases between them. CDR3 length: 13 amino acids. The CDR3 spells CASSYMTFNEQFF. For the CDR3, the DNA is TGTGCCAGCAGCTATATGACGTTCAATGAGCAGTTCTTC.

A single count supports this clone. The CDR3 bases are TGTGCCAGCAGCAACCGGGACTATAATGAAAAACTGTTTTTT. Translated: CASSNRDYNEKLFF. The rearrangement joins TRBV6-5 to TRBJ1-4, with a tentative D call TRBD1 (5 bases). There are 14 residues in the CDR3. The V gene's germline CDR1 is MNHEY and CDR2 SVGAGI. Between the trimmed V and J ends, which lost 6 bases and 4 bases, there was a span of 12 bases.